This T cell receptor (beta chain) was captured by sequencing in a study of CD8+ T cells in alopecia areata. Overall study context: Each of the treated patients was given oral tofacitinib, 5 to 10 mg twice daily, for moderate-to-severe alopecia areata.

V shed 4 bases, J shed 7 bases, and the junction held 9 bases outside the gene matches. Germline V gene lookup returns CDR1 SQVTM and CDR2 ANQGSEA. The CDR3 loop spans 14 amino acids. The sequencing template was cDNA reverse transcribed from extracted RNA. Sequencing used immunoSEQ multiplex PCR; TCRdb keeps in-frame clones, though not all of them. The profile shows 110,000 or so clones, 45% to 65% of them singletons. Regarding treatment: oral pan-JAK inhibitor, 5-10 mg twice daily. Collected material from alopecia areata patients comprised lesional scalp punch biopsies and peripheral blood. Study-wide results and caveats: Scalp sample data also include resident alphabeta T cells from normal skin. Throughout tofacitinib, many expanded lesional clones continued to persist in scalp and blood.

Worth noting for this clone: What it binds is not known.

The chain employs TRBV29-1 and TRBJ1-2, with TRBD1 identical over 10 bases. The material sequenced was CD4+ T cells sorted from blood, taken at week 24, from a patient treated with tofacitinib. This sequence was found in a human donor with alopecia areata. DNA for the CDR3: TGCAGCGTTGGGCCCGGGACAGGGGCCGGTGGCTACACCTTC. Protein: CSVGPGTGAGGYTF.